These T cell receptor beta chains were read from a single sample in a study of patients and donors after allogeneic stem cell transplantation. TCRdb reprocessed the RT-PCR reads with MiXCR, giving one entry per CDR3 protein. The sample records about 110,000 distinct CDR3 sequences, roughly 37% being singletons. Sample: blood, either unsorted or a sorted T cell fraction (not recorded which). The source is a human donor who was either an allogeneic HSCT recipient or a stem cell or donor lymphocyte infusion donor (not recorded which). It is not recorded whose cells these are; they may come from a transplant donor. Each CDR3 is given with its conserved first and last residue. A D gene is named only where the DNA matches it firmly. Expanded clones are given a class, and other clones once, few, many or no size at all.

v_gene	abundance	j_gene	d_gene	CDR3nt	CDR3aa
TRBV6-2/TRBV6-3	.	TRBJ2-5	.	TGTGCCAGCAGCGCCGACAGCCAAGAGACCCAGTACTTC	CASSADSQETQYF
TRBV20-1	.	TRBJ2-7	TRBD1	TGCAGTGCTAGATCAGGACAGGGGGTAAACGAGCAGTACTTC	CSARSGQGVNEQYF
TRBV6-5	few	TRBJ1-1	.	TGTGCCAGCAGTCCCCGAGATCTTCCGAACACTGAAGCTTTCTTT	CASSPRDLPNTEAFF
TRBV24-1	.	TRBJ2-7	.	TGTGCCACCAGTGATTTGCAAGGGGTAGGGTGCTACGAGCAGTACTTC	CATSDLQGVGCYEQYF
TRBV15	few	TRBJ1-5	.	TGTGCCACCAGCAGGGGAGGAGGGCCCCAAGGGAATCAGCCCCAGCATTTT	CATSRGGGPQGNQPQHF
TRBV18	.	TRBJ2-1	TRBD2	TGTGCCAGCTCACCACGGACTAGCGGGAGGGAGGATGAGCAGTTCTTC	CASSPRTSGREDEQFF
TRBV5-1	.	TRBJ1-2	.	TGCGCCAGCAGCTCGGCGGGGTGGAACTATGGCTACACCTTC	CASSSAGWNYGYTF
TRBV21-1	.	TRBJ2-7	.	TGTGCCAGCAGCAGGGGGACAGCCTCCTACGAGCAGTACTTC	CASSRGTASYEQYF
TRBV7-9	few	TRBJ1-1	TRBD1	TGTGCCAGCAGCCACTCGGACAGGGCGCTAACTGAAGCTTTCTTT	CASSHSDRALTEAFF
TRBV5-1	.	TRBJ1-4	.	TGCGCCAGCAGCTTGAATCCGGGGGCAACTAATGAAAAACTGTTTTTT	CASSLNPGATNEKLFF
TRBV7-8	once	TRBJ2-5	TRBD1	TGTGCCAGCAGGGCTGGACAGGTGGAGACCCAGTACTTC	CASRAGQVETQYF
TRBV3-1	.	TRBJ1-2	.	TGTGCCAGCAGCCAAGTCGCGGGGAAGGGCTACACCTTC	CASSQVAGKGYTF
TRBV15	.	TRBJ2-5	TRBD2	TGTGCCACCAGCAGGGGACTAGCGGAGAGGGAGACCCAGTACTTC	CATSRGLAERETQYF
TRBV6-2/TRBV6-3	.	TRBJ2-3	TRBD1	TGTGCCAGCAGTTACTCTACCGGGACAGGGGGCGGAGATACGCAGTATTTT	CASSYSTGTGGGDTQYF
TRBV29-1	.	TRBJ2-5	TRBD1	TGCAGCGTTGGGGGACAGACTCAAGAGCCCCAGTACTTC	CSVGGQTQEPQYF
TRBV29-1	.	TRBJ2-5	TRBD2	TGCAGCGTTGAGCGGCGGGAGGGTCCCCCGCGGACCCAGTACTTC	CSVERREGPPRTQYF
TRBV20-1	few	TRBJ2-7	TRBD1	TGCAGTGTGACGGGGACAGCCTCCTACGAGCAGTACTTC	CSVTGTASYEQYF
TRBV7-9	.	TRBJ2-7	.	TGTGCCAGCAGCTTGGTGGGGAATTACTACGAGCAGTACTTC	CASSLVGNYYEQYF
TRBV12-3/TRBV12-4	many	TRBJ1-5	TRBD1	TGTGCCAGCAGTCCCACAGGGGTGAGGCAGCCCCAGCATTTT	CASSPTGVRQPQHF
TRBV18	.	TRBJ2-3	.	TGTGCCAGCTCACCAATAGAACAGACCACAGATACGCAGTATTTT	CASSPIEQTTDTQYF
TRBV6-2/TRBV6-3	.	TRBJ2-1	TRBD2	TGTGCCAGCAGTAAGACTAGCGGGAGGCCCAATGAGCAGTTCTTC	CASSKTSGRPNEQFF
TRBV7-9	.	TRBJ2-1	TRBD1	TGTGCCAGCAGCTCGCTTAACAGGGGATCCTACAATGAGCAGTTCTTC	CASSSLNRGSYNEQFF
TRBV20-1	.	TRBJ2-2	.	TGCAGTGCGAGAGGGTTATTAAACACCGGGGAGCTGTTTTTT	CSARGLLNTGELFF
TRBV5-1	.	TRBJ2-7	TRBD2	TGCGCCAGCAGCTTGGCCGGGGGGAACTACGAGCAGTACTTC	CASSLAGGNYEQYF
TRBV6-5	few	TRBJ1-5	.	TGTGCCAGCAGCCACCCAGGGGGCAATCAGCCCCAGCATTTT	CASSHPGGNQPQHF
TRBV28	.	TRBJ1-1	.	TGTGCCAGCAGTCTAAGCCGGGGGACATATGAAGCTTTCTTT	CASSLSRGTYEAFF
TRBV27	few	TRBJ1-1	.	TGTGCCAGCAGCTCGAAATTACCTGAAGCTTTCTTT	CASSSKLPEAFF